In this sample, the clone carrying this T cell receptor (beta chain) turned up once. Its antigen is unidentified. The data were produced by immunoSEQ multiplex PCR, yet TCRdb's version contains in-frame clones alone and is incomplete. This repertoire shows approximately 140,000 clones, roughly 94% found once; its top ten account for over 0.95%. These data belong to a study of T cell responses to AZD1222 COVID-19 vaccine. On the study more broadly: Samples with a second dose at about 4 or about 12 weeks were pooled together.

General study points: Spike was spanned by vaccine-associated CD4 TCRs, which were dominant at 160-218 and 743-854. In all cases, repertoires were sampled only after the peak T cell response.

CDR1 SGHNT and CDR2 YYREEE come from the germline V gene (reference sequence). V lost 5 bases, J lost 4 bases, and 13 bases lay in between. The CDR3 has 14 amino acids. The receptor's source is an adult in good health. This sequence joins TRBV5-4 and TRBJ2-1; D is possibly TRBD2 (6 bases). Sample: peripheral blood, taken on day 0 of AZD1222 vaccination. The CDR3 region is CASSYHGTYNEQFF. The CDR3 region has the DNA TGTGCCAGCAGTTATCACGGGACTTACAATGAGCAGTTCTTC. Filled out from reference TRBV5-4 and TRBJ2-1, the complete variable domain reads ETGVTQSPTHLIKTRGQQVTLRCSSQSGHNTVSWYQQALGQGPQFIFQYYREEENGRGNFPPRFSGLQFPNYSSELNVNALELDDSALYLCASSYHGTYNEQFFGPGTRLTVL.